This record covers a single T cell receptor beta chain. Produced via immunoSEQ multiplex PCR; TCRdb's table is partial and in-frame only. The data show hundreds of thousands of clones, about 87% seen once. The CDR3 runs to 16 residues. CDR1 MNHEY and CDR2 SMNVEV come from the germline V gene (reference sequence). Trimming at V came to 3 bases and at J to 4 bases, leaving 7 bases not matched to a gene. Participants came from around 25 US areas, aged roughly 18 to 95 years. Cohort placement rested on clinical history that participants reported themselves. This specimen comes from a study of blood T cell repertoires in COVID-19. As for the study in general: Donors in the United States, Italy and Spain gave samples during acute or convalescent COVID-19. T cells, B-cell-depleted T cells, or PBMCs provided the cDNA or gDNA that served as material.

This receptor was taken from a woman aged 30 to 39 with acute COVID-19. Material: PBMCs or T cells enriched from blood (not recorded which). This chain connects TRBV27 to TRBJ1-4, with 8 nucleotides matching TRBD1. CDR3 amino acids: CASSFSTGELNEKLFF. The CDR3 coding sequence is TGTGCCAGCAGTTTTTCGACAGGGGAACTTAATGAAAAACTGTTTTTT.